This T cell receptor (beta chain) appears in the sequencing data of a study of T cell repertoires in cytomegalovirus infection. Study-level results: Cumulative frequency of public TCR beta families picked out carriers of CMV plus the relevant HLA.

Notes on this clonotype: As yet, its antigen is unknown.

TCRdb called the reads again in MiXCR, with one record for every CDR3 protein. The table records 150,000 to 200,000 distinct CDR3 sequences, roughly a fifth of them present only once. Looked up from germline, CDR1 is SEHNR and CDR2 is FQNEAQ (reference sequence). The V end lost 5 bases, the J end lost 0 bases, and 22 bases lay between the germline ends. The CDR3 loop spans 18 amino acids. This sequence originates from a human donor in good health (CMV status not recorded). Some clones in this sample may be carry-over from other donors' samples. The sample was CD8+ T cells from cultured PBMCs, taken from culture after CMV antigen stimulation. The V call is TRBV7-9, the J call TRBJ1-1, with D possibly being TRBD1 (5 bases). CDR3 sequence: CASSPLGQGELMNTEAFF. The CDR3 region has the DNA TGTGCCAGCAGCCCCCTCGGGCAGGGAGAACTCATGAACACTGAAGCTTTCTTT.